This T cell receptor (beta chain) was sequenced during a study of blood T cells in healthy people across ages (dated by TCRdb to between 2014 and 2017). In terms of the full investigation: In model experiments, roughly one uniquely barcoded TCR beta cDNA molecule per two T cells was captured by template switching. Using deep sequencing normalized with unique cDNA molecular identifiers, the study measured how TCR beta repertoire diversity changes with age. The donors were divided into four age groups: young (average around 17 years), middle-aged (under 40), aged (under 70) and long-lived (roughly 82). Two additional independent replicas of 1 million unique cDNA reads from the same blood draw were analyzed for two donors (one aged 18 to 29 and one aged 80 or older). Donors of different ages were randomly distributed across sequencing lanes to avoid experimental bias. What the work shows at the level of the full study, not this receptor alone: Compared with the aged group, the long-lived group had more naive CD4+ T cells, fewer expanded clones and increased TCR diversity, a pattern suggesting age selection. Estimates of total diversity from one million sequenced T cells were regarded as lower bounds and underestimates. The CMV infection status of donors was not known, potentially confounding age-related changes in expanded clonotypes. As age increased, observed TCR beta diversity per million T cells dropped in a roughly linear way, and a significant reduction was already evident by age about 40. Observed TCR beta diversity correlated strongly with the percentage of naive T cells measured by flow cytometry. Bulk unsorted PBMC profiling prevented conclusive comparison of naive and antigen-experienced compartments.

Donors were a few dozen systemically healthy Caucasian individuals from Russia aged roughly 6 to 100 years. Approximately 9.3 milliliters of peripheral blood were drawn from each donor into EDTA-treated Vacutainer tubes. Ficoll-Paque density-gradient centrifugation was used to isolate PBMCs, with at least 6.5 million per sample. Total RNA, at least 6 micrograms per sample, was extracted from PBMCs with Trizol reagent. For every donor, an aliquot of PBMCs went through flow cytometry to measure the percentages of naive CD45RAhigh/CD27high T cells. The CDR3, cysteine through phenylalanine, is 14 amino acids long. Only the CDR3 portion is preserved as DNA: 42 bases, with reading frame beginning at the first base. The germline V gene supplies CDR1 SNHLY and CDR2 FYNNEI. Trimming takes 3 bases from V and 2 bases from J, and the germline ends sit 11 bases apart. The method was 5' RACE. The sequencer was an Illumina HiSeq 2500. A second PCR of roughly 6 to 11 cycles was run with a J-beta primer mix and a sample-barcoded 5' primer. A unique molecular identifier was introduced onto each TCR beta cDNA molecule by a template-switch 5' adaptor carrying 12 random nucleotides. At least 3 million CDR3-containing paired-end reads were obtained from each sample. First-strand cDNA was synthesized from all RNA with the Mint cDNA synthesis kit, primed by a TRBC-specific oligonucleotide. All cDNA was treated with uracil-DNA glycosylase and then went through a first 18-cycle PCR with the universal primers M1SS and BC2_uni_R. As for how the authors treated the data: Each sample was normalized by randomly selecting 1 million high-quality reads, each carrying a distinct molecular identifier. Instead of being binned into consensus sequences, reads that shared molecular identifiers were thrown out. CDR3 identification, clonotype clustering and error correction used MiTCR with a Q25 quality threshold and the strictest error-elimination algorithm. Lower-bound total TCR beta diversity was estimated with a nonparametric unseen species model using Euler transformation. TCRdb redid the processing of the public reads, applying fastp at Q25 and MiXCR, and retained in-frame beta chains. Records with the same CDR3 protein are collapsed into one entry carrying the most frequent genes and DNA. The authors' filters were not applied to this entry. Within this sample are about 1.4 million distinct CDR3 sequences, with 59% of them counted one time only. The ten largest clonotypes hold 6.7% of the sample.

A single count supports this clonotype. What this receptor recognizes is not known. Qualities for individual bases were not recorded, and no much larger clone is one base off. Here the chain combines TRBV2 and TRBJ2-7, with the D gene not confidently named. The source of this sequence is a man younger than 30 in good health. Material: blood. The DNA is TGTGCCAGCAGTGACGGAACAGTAACCTACGAGCAGTACTTC. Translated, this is CASSDGTVTYEQYF.